This entry describes one T cell receptor beta chain. Its antigen is undetermined. The data originate from a study of cytomegalovirus exposure and HLA in healthy donors. Study-level points and caveats: DRB1 showed the most TCR associations and HLA-C the fewest in a later analysis, as rates varied by HLA locus. Prior analysis indicated that the majority of TCR beta V segments exhibited productivity approximately 90% or approximately 30% of the time.

Trimming cost V 0 bases and J 2 bases, with 14 bases left between them. The CDR3 spans 16 residues. CDR1 is SGHRS, CDR2 YFSETQ, per germline. A multiplex PCR was run with 60 Vbeta primers and 13 Jbeta primers. Clones were sequenced by immunoSEQ multiplex PCR, and TCRdb holds only the in-frame ones, with some missing. The sample table sets out around 58,000 clones. The sequenced sample consisted of PBMCs. V gene TRBV5-1 combines with J gene TRBJ2-5; a weak D match, TRBD1 (7 bases). This clonotype was obtained from a man aged 50 to 60 in good health and CMV-seropositive. Here the CDR3 DNA reads TGCGCCAGCAGCTTGGCTAGCAGGGGGGCACAAGAGACCCAGTACTTC. Encoded protein: CASSLASRGAQETQYF.